This T cell receptor (beta chain) was observed in a study of blood T cell repertoires in COVID-19 (dated by TCRdb to between 2020 and 2021). About the study as a whole: ImmuneRACE Cohort 3 recovered participants were defined by two consecutive negative NP/OP PCR tests, healthcare professional clearance, or symptom resolution. Samples covering the acute and convalescent phases of COVID-19 were provided by collaborators in the United States, Italy and Spain. Sample metadata almost always included a de-identified subject ID, COVID-19 status, age in years and sex. The samples were drawn from two sources: the first 160 participants of the ongoing ImmuneRACE study, and 1,000 to 1,500 subjects contributed by 6 global collaborators. The repertoires were made available in a free public database intended to serve as a resource for research on the immune response to SARS-CoV-2. The dataset comprised deeply sampled blood TCRbeta repertoires from subjects exposed to, actively infected with, or recovered from COVID-19. The material from the prospective study consisted of cDNA or gDNA derived from T cells, B-cell-depleted T cells, or PBMCs. Where available, HLA class I and class II types were obtained from metadata supplied by the sample provider rather than from assay-based typing. Summary of the overall study and its limitations: Clinical and demographic metadata were provided uncurated, with the amount varying by source and participant.

About this clone itself: Its recognized antigen is unknown. Base qualities were left out, and no much larger clone turns up one base away.

The CDR1 and CDR2 encoded by the germline V gene are SGDLS and YYNGEE. Trimming takes 4 bases from V and 2 bases from J, and the germline ends sit 16 bases apart. Its CDR3 holds 15 amino acids, cysteine through phenylalanine. The only DNA kept is the CDR3, 45 bases in frame from the first base. The immunoSEQ Assay, a bias-controlled multiplex PCR, was used to amplify TCRbeta CDR3 regions from genomic DNA. In the paper's pipeline: Nucleated cell counts per sample were estimated from amplification of reference gene primers within the assay. To quantify the absolute abundance of each unique TCRbeta CDR3 rearrangement, sequence reads were collapsed and filtered. For each sample, productive Simpson clonality was calculated as the square root of Simpson's diversity index over productive rearrangements. The table was pulled from immuneACCESS by TCRdb, which kept in-frame rearrangements only. Such tables lose some clones; where checked, under half of the loss comes from unresolved V genes, and the rest has no known cause. The V and J calls and clone size were taken over from that table, and D and trimming were inferred from the DNA. The sample data list approximately 250,000 clones, and more than 75% of these were observed just once. Of the sample, 2% to 2.5% falls within the top ten clones.

Participants in the prospective study were aged roughly 18 to 89 years, lived in approximately 26 United States geographic areas, and enrolled through a virtual design. To assign participants to cohorts, the prospective study relied on clinical history that participants themselves reported in a screening survey and a study questionnaire. In the prospective study, whole blood, serum and a nasopharyngeal or oropharyngeal swab were collected from each participant by mobile phlebotomists. Over an approximately 2-month period, participants in the prospective study had the option of providing additional blood draws and questionnaires. Blood samples from the prospective study were shipped frozen or at room temperature prior to DNA extraction.

Specimen: PBMCs or T cells enriched from blood (not recorded which). The sequence came from a woman aged 55-70 years in a cohort exposed to, infected with or recovered from COVID-19 (not recorded which). The chain was built from TRBV9 and TRBJ2-7; tentative D gene TRBD1, with 5 bases matching. The DNA reads TGTGCCAGCAGCCCGATCCCGACAGAAACCTACGAGCAGTACTTC. Its protein is CASSPIPTETYEQYF. Reference TRBV9 and TRBJ2-7 proteins supply the regions before and after the CDR3; the full variable domain is: DSGVTQTPKHLITATGQRVTLRCSPRSGDLSVYWYQQSLDQGLQFLIQYYNGEERAKGNILERFSAQQFPDLHSELNLSSLELGDSALYFCASSPIPTETYEQYFGPGTRLTVT.